This entry features one T cell receptor (beta chain) sequence. This clone appeared once. Its cognate antigen has yet to be identified. No much larger clonotype is one base removed from it; base qualities were not supplied. The data originate from a study of blood T cell repertoires in COVID-19 (dated by TCRdb to 2018 to 2021). Regarding the research as a whole: Samples covering the acute and convalescent phases of COVID-19 were provided by collaborators in the United States, Italy and Spain. The material from the prospective study consisted of cDNA or gDNA derived from T cells, B-cell-depleted T cells, or PBMCs. Subjects who had been exposed to COVID-19, were actively infected with it, or had recovered from it provided the deeply sampled blood TCRbeta repertoires that made up the dataset. The repertoires were made available in a free public database intended to serve as a resource for research on the immune response to SARS-CoV-2. Samples were obtained from the ongoing ImmuneRACE study (first 160 participants) and from 1,254 subjects provided by 6 global collaborators. The sample metadata nearly always contained a de-identified subject ID, COVID-19 status, age in years and sex. Where available, HLA class I and class II types were taken from metadata supplied by the sample provider and were not determined by assay-based typing.

Whole blood was collected in K2EDTA tubes by collaborating institutions according to the institutions' own protocols. For TCRbeta analysis, collaborators shipped samples as frozen whole blood, isolated PBMCs, or DNA extracted from either of those sample types. TCRbeta CDR3 regions were amplified from genomic DNA using the immunoSEQ Assay, a bias-controlled multiplex PCR. Concerning the study's data processing: Within the assay, amplification of reference gene primers was used to estimate how many nucleated cells each sample contained. To quantify the absolute abundance of each unique TCRbeta CDR3 rearrangement, sequence reads were collapsed and filtered. For each sample, productive Simpson clonality was calculated by taking the square root of Simpson's diversity index across productive rearrangements. Sourced from immuneACCESS, this table was stored by TCRdb with only in-frame sequences that have V and J called. A share of the clones is absent; for the studies checked, an unresolved V gene accounts for under half, and the remainder has no known explanation. That table is the source of V, J and clone size, and D and trimming were worked out from the DNA. The sample includes roughly 200,000 clones, with 75% to 90% observed a single time. The top ten constitute roughly 9.7% of the sample.

V has 5 bases trimmed and J has 2 bases trimmed; junction bases matching no gene number 3. Measured from the cysteine to the phenylalanine, the CDR3 is 14 residues long. Only the CDR3 portion is preserved as DNA: 42 bases, with reading frame beginning at the first base. In the germline V gene (reference sequence), CDR1 corresponds to MNHNY and CDR2 to SVGAGI. Broader findings and caveats from the paper: The quantity of clinical and demographic metadata differed by source and by participant and was supplied without curation.

The clonotype originates from a human donor with active or convalescent COVID-19. The donor label of this sample is uncertain. The specimen was peripheral blood. Recombination joined TRBV6-6 with TRBJ2-7; 10 junctional bases match TRBD2. CDR3 protein: CASSQTSGTYEQYF. The sequenced DNA is TGTGCCAGCAGTCAAACTAGCGGGACCTACGAGCAGTACTTC.